What follows are 17 T cell receptor beta chains derived from one specimen sequenced in a study of shared clonotypes between healthy human individuals. The assay was immunoSEQ multiplex PCR, and TCRdb's table has in-frame clones only and misses some. The sample records about 1.1 million clones, approximately 80% being singletons. The sequencing sample was made of memory CD4+ T cells from PBMCs. Sample subset: CD45RA-negative fraction. The receptor source for this set is a man between 18 and 29 years old in good health. Some clones in this sample may be carry-over from other donors' samples.

Concerning this clone: The same CDR3 is also encoded by other DNA sequences in this sample. CDR3 sequence (DNA): TGTGCCAGCAGTTACTCGGGGGGGGAGGCTTTCTTT. Its protein product is CASSYSGGEAFF. The chain couples TRBV6-6 to TRBJ1-1; the D gene is possibly TRBD1 (5 bases). With 0 bases removed from V and 11 bases from J, the gap between germline ends came to 10 bases. This CDR3 spans 12 amino acids. Per the germline V gene, CDR1 is MNHNY and CDR2 is SVGAGI (reference sequence).

The J gene is TRBJ2-1, the V gene TRBV5-8, with 7 bases matching TRBD2. CDR3 size: 17 residues. Germline CDR1 SGHTS, CDR2 YDEGEE. Unmatched junction bases numbered 11, after V lost 1 base and J lost 4 bases. The CDR3 DNA sequence: TGTGCCAGCAGCTTGACTGGACTAGTTGGTGGGTACAATGAGCAGTTCTTC. This gives the protein CASSLTGLVGGYNEQFF. The variable domain in full, with the rest retrieved from reference TRBV5-8 and TRBJ2-1, is EAGVTQSPTHLIKTRGQQATLRCSPISGHTSVYWYQQALGLGLQFLLWYDEGEERNRGNFPPRFSGRQFPNYSSELNVNALELEDSALYLCASSLTGLVGGYNEQFFGPGTRLTVL.

The genes are TRBV6-1 and TRBJ1-5, with D hard to call. The CDR3 consists of 12 residues. With 3 bases removed from V and 7 bases from J, the gap between germline ends came to 7 bases. Germline CDR1 is MNHNS and CDR2 is SASEGT. DNA of the CDR3: TGTGCCAGCAGTGATAGGAGGCAGCCCCAGCATTTT. Translating gives CASSDRRQPQHF.

This chain uses TRBV28 with TRBJ2-7, with 8 bases matching TRBD1. CDR1 and CDR2 (germline): MDHEN, SYDVKM. J was trimmed by 8 bases and V by 5 bases; bases with no gene match: 8. This CDR3 is built from 13 residues. The CDR3: CASSPGQGPQQYF. CDR3 sequence (DNA): TGTGCCAGCAGTCCTGGACAGGGTCCCCAGCAGTACTTC.

This clone was observed a handful of times. The CDR3 sequence: CASSAKGSQRERSNEQFF. CDR3 sequence (DNA): TGTGCCAGCAGCGCCAAGGGCTCCCAGCGGGAGCGATCCAATGAGCAGTTCTTC. The chain joins TRBV7-2 to TRBJ2-1; TRBD2 agrees at 8 bases. The CDR3 sequence is 18 residues long. The trim removed 5 bases at V and 6 bases at J, leaving 18 bases unmatched. Germline loops: CDR1 SGHTA, CDR2 FQGNSA.

The chain uses TRBV4-2 and TRBJ1-5; D is possibly TRBD1 (6 bases). Germline CDR1 reads LGHNA; CDR2 reads YNFKEQ. The CDR3 totals 16 residues. The ends were cut back, 3 bases at V and 4 bases at J, with 16 bases in the middle. The chain's CDR3 is CASSHPQGTKNQPQHF. For the CDR3, the DNA is TGTGCCAGCAGCCACCCCCAGGGGACAAAGAATCAGCCCCAGCATTTT.

A remark on this clone: The sample contains more than one DNA sequence encoding this CDR3. The chain couples TRBV30 to TRBJ2-5; D is possibly TRBD1 or TRBD2 (5 bases each). This CDR3 region has 13 residues. V was pared by 0 bases and J by 4 bases, with 9 bases between. The V gene's germline CDR1 is GTSNPN and CDR2 SVGIG (reference sequence). CDR3 amino acids: CAWSVAGGETQYF. CDR3 coding DNA: TGTGCCTGGAGTGTTGCTGGGGGAGAGACCCAGTACTTC.

V usage is TRBV7-3 and J usage is TRBJ2-6, with 14 bases fitting TRBD2. The germline CDR1 and CDR2 sequences are SGHTA and FQGTGA. The CDR3 sequence is 18 residues long. V lost 5 bases to trimming and J lost 0 bases; unmatched junction nucleotides: 3. The CDR3 protein is CASSPTSGRASGANVLTF. CDR3 in DNA: TGTGCCAGCAGCCCGACTAGCGGGAGGGCCTCTGGGGCCAACGTCCTGACTTTC. The whole variable domain, filled in from reference TRBV7-3 and TRBJ2-6, reads GAGVSQTPSNKVTEKGKYVELRCDPISGHTALYWYRQSLGQGPEFLIYFQGTGAADDSGLPNDRFFAVRPEGSVSTLKIQRTERGDSAVYLCASSPTSGRASGANVLTFGAGSRLTVL.

The genes are TRBV6-1 and TRBJ1-2, with 8 bases that match TRBD1. Trimming took 6 bases from V and 4 from J; bases not matched to a gene: 4. The CDR3 contains 13 residues. Germline assignment: CDR1 MNHNS and CDR2 SASEGT. The CDR3 nucleotides read TGTGCCAGCAGGACAGGGGAGGCCTATGGCTACACCTTC. This sequence encodes CASRTGEAYGYTF.

The rearrangement joins TRBV9 to TRBJ2-1, with 9 bases lining up with TRBD2. This CDR3 is built from 15 residues. The V and J ends lost 1 base and 2 bases, in that order; junction bases with no gene match: 1. CDR1 and CDR2 (germline): SGDLS, YYNGEE. The CDR3 bases are TGTGCCAGCAGCGTACGACTAGCGGCCTACAATGAGCAGTTCTTC. It specifies CASSVRLAAYNEQFF. The full variable domain, rest sourced from reference TRBV9 and TRBJ2-1, is DSGVTQTPKHLITATGQRVTLRCSPRSGDLSVYWYQQSLDQGLQFLIQYYNGEERAKGNILERFSAQQFPDLHSELNLSSLELGDSALYFCASSVRLAAYNEQFFGPGTRLTVL.

This rearrangement joins TRBV4-2 to TRBJ2-3, with TRBD2 as a possible D gene (7 bases). This CDR3 is built from 16 residues. V lost 4 bases to trimming and J lost 0 bases, with 14 bases between them. The germline gives CDR1 LGHNA, CDR2 YNFKEQ. DNA of the CDR3: TGTGCCAGCAGCCCGGGGGGCGGGTTTAGCACAGATACGCAGTATTTT. Protein product: CASSPGGGFSTDTQYF.

Comments on this clone: Other DNA sequences in this specimen translate into the identical CDR3. This rearrangement joins TRBV28 to TRBJ2-2; D is uncertain. CDR1 and CDR2 (germline): MDHEN, SYDVKM. The V end lost 6 bases, the J end lost 6 bases, and 5 bases lay between the germline ends. This CDR3 region has 11 residues. The CDR3 DNA follows: TGTGCCAGCAGGGGTGCCGGGGAGCTGTTTTTT. Translated: CASRGAGELFF.

CDR3 loop: CASSENYGYTF. CDR3 in DNA: TGTGCCAGCTCAGAGAACTATGGCTACACCTTC. The chain is built from TRBV18 and TRBJ1-2; D gene unclear. CDR3 length: 11 amino acids. Germline CDR1 is KGHSH and CDR2 is LQKENI. The V and J ends lost 5 bases and 2 bases respectively, with 3 bases between them. Drawing the rest from reference TRBV18 and TRBJ1-2, the complete variable domain is NAGVMQNPRHLVRRRGQEARLRCSPMKGHSHVYWYRQLPEEGLKFMVYLQKENIIDESGMPKERFSAEFPKEGPSILRIQQVVRGDSAAYFCASSENYGYTFGSGTRLTVV.

This clone has only one observation. The V call is TRBV27, the J call TRBJ2-7; TRBD1 aligns across 8 bases. The germline V gene encodes CDR1 MNHEY and CDR2 SMNVEV (reference sequence). The trim removed 2 bases at V and 7 bases at J, leaving 4 bases unmatched. There are 13 residues in the CDR3. The chain's CDR3 is CASSLRTGREQYF. DNA of the CDR3: TGTGCCAGCAGTTTAAGGACAGGGAGGGAGCAGTACTTC.

This CDR3 reads CASSPERTGNTIYF. CDR3 sequence (DNA): TGTGCCAGCTCACCAGAGAGGACCGGAAACACCATATATTTT. The V call is TRBV18, the J call TRBJ1-3; D is undetermined. This CDR3 has 14 amino acids. Germline V lookup: CDR1 KGHSH, CDR2 LQKENI. V lost 2 bases to trimming and J lost 4 bases, with 9 bases between them.

The V gene is TRBV4-1, the J gene TRBJ1-1; 8 nucleotides line up with TRBD1. J gave up 5 bases and V 3 bases, and 14 bases lay outside the gene matches. The germline V gene encodes CDR1 MGHRA and CDR2 YSYEKL. The CDR3 is 17 amino acids. CDR3 in amino acids: CASSQAPGRTGHTEAFF. The CDR3 nucleotides read TGCGCCAGCAGCCAGGCCCCGGGTAGGACAGGGCATACTGAAGCTTTCTTT.

This chain joins TRBV11-2 and TRBJ2-7, with D possibly called TRBD1 or TRBD2 (5 bases each). The CDR3 has 15 residues. Germline-derived CDR1 and CDR2 are SGHAT and FQNNGV. Trimming removed 3 bases at V and 3 bases at J, with 15 bases between. The CDR3 loop reads CASSFTRDASYEQYF. In DNA form, the CDR3 reads TGTGCCAGCAGCTTCACCCGGGACGCAAGCTACGAGCAGTACTTC.